This T cell receptor beta chain was recovered during a study of OX40 agonist ivuxolimab in advanced cancers. Study summary: While on treatment, patients had intravenous ivuxolimab at 0.01 to 10 mg/kg every 2 weeks.

Assay: immunoSEQ multiplex PCR; the TCRdb copy retains only in-frame clones and omits some. The sample holds roughly 13,000 clones, 75% to 80% seen once. This CDR3 comprises 13 residues. The V gene's germline CDR1 is SGHAT and CDR2 FQNNGV. The germline V and J ends were trimmed by 7 bases and 1 base, with 11 bases remaining between them. Specimen: CD4+ or CD8+ T cells sorted from blood, collected in a trial of the OX40 agonist ivuxolimab. The source of this sequence is an adult with an advanced solid tumor such as melanoma, head and neck, liver or kidney cancer. V is TRBV11-2 and J is TRBJ2-7, with D possibly called TRBD1 or TRBD2 (5 bases each). The CDR3 region is CASNHGGSYEQYF. The CDR3 DNA follows: TGTGCCAGCAACCATGGGGGTTCCTACGAGCAGTACTTC.